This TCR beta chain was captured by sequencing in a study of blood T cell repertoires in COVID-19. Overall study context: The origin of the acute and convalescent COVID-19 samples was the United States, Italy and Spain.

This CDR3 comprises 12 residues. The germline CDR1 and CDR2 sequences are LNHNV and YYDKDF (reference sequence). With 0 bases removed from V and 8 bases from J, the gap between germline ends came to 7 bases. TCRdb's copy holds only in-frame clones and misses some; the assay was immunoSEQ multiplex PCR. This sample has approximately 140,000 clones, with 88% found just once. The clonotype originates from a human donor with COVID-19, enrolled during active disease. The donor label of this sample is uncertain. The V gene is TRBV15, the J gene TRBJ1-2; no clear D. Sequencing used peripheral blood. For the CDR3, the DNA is TGTGCCACCAGCAGAGATCTTGGCGGCTACACCTTC. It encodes CATSRDLGGYTF.